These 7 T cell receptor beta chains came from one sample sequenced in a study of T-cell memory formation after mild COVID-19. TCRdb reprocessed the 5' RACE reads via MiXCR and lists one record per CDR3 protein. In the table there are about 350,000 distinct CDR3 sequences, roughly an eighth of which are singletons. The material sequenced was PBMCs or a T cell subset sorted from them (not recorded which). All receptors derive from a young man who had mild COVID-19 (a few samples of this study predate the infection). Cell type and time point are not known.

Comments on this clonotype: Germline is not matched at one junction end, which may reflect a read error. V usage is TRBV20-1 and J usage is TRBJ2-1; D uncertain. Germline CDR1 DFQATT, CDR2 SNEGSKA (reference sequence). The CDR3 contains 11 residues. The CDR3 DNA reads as TGCAGTGCAAGAGGAGTGAATGAGCAGTTCTTC. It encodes CSARGVNEQFF.

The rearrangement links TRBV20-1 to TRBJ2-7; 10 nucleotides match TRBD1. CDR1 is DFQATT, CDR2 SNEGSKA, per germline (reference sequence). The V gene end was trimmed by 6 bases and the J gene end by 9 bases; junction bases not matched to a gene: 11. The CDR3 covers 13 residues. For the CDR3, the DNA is TGCAGTGCCCGGACAGGGGGACCGACCGGGCAGTACGTC. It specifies CSARTGGPTGQYV.

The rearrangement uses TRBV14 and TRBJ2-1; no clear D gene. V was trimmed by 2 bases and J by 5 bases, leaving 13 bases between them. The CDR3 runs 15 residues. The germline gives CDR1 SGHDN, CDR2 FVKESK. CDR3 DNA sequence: TGTGCCAGCAGCCAATTGGGGTTCCTCAACAATGAGCAGTTCTTC. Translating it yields CASSQLGFLNNEQFF.

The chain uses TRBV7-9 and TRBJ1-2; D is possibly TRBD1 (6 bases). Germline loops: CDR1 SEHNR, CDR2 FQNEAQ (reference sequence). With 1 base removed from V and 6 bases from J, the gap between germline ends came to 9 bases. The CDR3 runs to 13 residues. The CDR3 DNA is TGTGCCAGCAGCTTAGGGGGGCAGAATGGCTACACCTTC. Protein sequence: CASSLGGQNGYTF.

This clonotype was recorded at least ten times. The CDR3 DNA reads TGCGCCAGCAGCCGCCTTGTCGGGGATGGTATGCAGTTCTTC. Translation gives CASSRLVGDGMQFF. J is TRBJ2-1 and V is TRBV4-1; the D gene is possibly TRBD2 (5 bases). This CDR3 has 14 amino acids. Germline CDR1 reads MGHRA; CDR2 reads YSYEKL. Trimming pared 4 bases from V and 12 bases from J, leaving 19 bases between.

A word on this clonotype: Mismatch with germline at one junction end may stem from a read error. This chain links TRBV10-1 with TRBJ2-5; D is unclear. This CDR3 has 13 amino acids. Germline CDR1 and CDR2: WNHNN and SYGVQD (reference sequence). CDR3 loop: CASGEWGRETQYF. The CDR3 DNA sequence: TGCGCCAGCGGTGAGTGGGGTCGAGAGACCCAGTACTTC.

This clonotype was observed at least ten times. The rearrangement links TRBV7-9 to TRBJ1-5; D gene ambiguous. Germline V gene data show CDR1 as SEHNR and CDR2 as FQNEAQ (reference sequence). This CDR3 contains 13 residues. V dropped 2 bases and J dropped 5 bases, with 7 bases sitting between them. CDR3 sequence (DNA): TGTGCCAGCAGCTTATCCCGGGATCAGCCCCAGCATTTT. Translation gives CASSLSRDQPQHF.